The next 2 T cell receptor beta chains were all read from a single sample in a study of patients and donors after allogeneic stem cell transplantation. TCRdb reprocessed the RT-PCR reads with MiXCR, giving one entry per CDR3 protein. The table includes roughly 940,000 distinct CDR3 sequences, 18% detected once. Source material: blood, either unsorted or a sorted T cell fraction (not recorded which). The receptors come from a human donor who was either an allogeneic HSCT recipient or a stem cell or donor lymphocyte infusion donor (not recorded which). It is not recorded whose cells these are; they may come from a transplant donor.

This sequence joins TRBV12-3 or TRBV12-4 and TRBJ1-1; no reliable D call. V lost 6 bases to trimming and J lost 1 base, with 12 bases between them. CDR3 length equals 14 residues. The CDR3 sequence: CASRKATRNTEAFF. In nucleotides, the CDR3 is TGTGCCAGCAGAAAAGCTACGAGGAACACTGAAGCTTTCTTT.

This sequence joins TRBV4-3 and TRBJ2-7, with 9 bases lining up with TRBD1. Looked up from germline, CDR1 is LGHNA and CDR2 is YSLEER. The CDR3 length is 13 residues. V trimming: 4 bases; J trimming: 6 bases; junction bases outside the gene matches: 4. The CDR3 coding sequence is TGCGCCAGCAGCCTGACGGGACAGGGCGAGCAGTACTTC. Translated: CASSLTGQGEQYF.